This T cell receptor (beta chain) originates from a study of long-term antiretroviral therapy in people with HIV. CDR1 is SEHNR, CDR2 FQNEAQ, per germline (reference sequence). CDR3 length equals 17 residues. V trimming: 5 bases; J trimming: 3 bases; junction bases outside the gene matches: 11. Regarding the study as a whole: Someone took the blood between about 2003 and 2017, maybe while older ART regimens were in use.

In the case of this clone: Its antigen is as yet unknown.

There were about 1-10 million cryopreserved PBMC in the samples before DNA extraction. Running of the v3.0 immunoSEQ assay took place at survey level. The table came from immunoSEQ multiplex PCR; TCRdb's copy has only in-frame clones and leaves some out. This sample has more than 15,000 clones, with 70% to 85% found just once. The rearrangement links TRBV7-9 to TRBJ2-3, with 10 bases that match TRBD1. The material sequenced was unsorted PBMCs, taken 1.5 years before starting antiretroviral therapy. The TCR originated in a woman in her forties or fifties with HIV. The CDR3 spells CASSPGGTGVRTDTQYF. In DNA form, the CDR3 reads TGTGCCAGCAGCCCAGGGGGGACAGGGGTTAGGACAGATACGCAGTATTTT.